This TCR beta chain was documented in a study of cytomegalovirus exposure and HLA in healthy donors. PCR primers comprised 60 Vbeta and 13 Jbeta primers. TCRdb's copy holds only in-frame clones and misses some; the assay was immunoSEQ multiplex PCR. This table holds some 150,000 clones, about four fifths found once. While unrecorded immune exposures were likely, the donors were nominally healthy when sampled. The study, taken as a whole, reports: Donors belonging to an Asian-associated ancestry cluster reportedly showed fewer N-insertions in productive TCRs than the approximately 670-donor mean, according to what a later analysis found. The likely explanation for a cluster of highly shared sequence variants was sequencing artifact.

About this clone itself: Its target is unknown.

This TCR was sampled from a man aged 50 to 60 in good health and CMV-seropositive. The material sequenced was PBMCs.

The CDR3 here is CASSVGDSLPDTQYF. The CDR3 bases are TGTGCCAGCAGCGTGGGGGACTCTCTCCCAGATACGCAGTATTTT. The chain links TRBV9 to TRBJ2-3; a weak D match, TRBD2 (6 bases). The V and J ends lost 2 bases and 4 bases respectively, with 14 bases between them. CDR1 is SGDLS and CDR2 is YYNGEE in the germline V gene. The length of the CDR3 is 15 residues.